This T cell receptor beta chain stems from a study of T-cell reconstitution after alpha-beta-depleted transplantation in children. This CDR3 is 15 amino acids long. V lost 3 bases and J lost 1; bases outside the gene matches: 3. Preparation of the TCRbeta library involved a method that used unique molecular identifiers. Each CDR3 protein gets one entry after TCRdb re-called the PCR reads with MiXCR. The data show 490,000 or so distinct CDR3 sequences, around 13% seen once. The sequence derives from a human donor who donated a stem cell graft to a child with combined immunodeficiency. Sequences were derived from PBMCs from the stem cell graft donor, sampled from the stem cell graft. The chain uses TRBV12-3 or TRBV12-4 and TRBJ2-3; 8 nucleotides align to TRBD2. The CDR3 reads CASSLMRGGTDTQYF. The CDR3 DNA is TGTGCCAGCAGTTTGATGCGGGGGGGCACAGATACGCAGTATTTT.